Shown below are 25 T cell receptor beta chains from a single sample sequenced in a study of human T cells and chemical hapten exposure. The sample's time point: patch test 1, 2 weeks after DPC sensitization. Indicated treatment: therapeutic diphenylcyclopropenone sensitization with weekly scalp DPC. TCRdb called the RACE reads again in MiXCR, with one record for every CDR3 protein. The sample shows 150,000 to 200,000 distinct CDR3 sequences, about 14% of them seen only once. Material: whole blood, obtained in connection with sensitization to the hapten diphenylcyclopropenone (DPC). The receptors were sampled from a woman in her 30s with alopecia areata. Some clones in this sample may be carry-over from other donors' samples.

This clonotype appeared a few times. Written as DNA, the CDR3 is TGCGCCAGCAGCCCTCGGAAACTTCAAGAGACCCAGTACTTC. Amino acid sequence: CASSPRKLQETQYF. This chain joins TRBV4-3 and TRBJ2-5; unclear D gene. CDR3 length: 14 amino acids. Germline CDR1 reads LGHNA; CDR2 reads YSLEER. V dropped 4 bases and J dropped 2 bases, with 11 bases sitting between them.

In its sample, this clonotype was seen a few times. The genes are TRBV5-6 and TRBJ2-1, with 8 bases matching TRBD2. V trimming: 5 bases; J trimming: 2 bases; junction bases outside the gene matches: 9. Germline loops: CDR1 SGHDT, CDR2 YYEEEE. The CDR3 length is 16 residues. Here the CDR3 reads CASSYKAGAAYNEQFF. The CDR3 DNA is TGTGCCAGCAGTTACAAAGCGGGAGCTGCCTACAATGAGCAGTTCTTC.

In its sample, this clonotype was seen a few times. The rearrangement joins TRBV10-3 to TRBJ2-3; 12 positions match TRBD2. With 10 bases clipped from V and 2 bases from J, the junction kept 4 bases outside the gene matches. This CDR3 comprises 14 residues. Germline lookup yields CDR1 ENHRY and CDR2 SYGVKD. The CDR3 DNA reads as TGTGCCACCCGACTAGCGGGAGCCACAGATACGCAGTATTTT. Encoded protein: CATRLAGATDTQYF.

This clonotype came up a few times. The chain recombines TRBV15 with TRBJ2-1; D ambiguous. Looked up from germline, CDR1 is LNHNV and CDR2 is YYDKDF (reference sequence). The germline V and J ends were trimmed by 5 bases and 7 bases, with 9 bases remaining between them. The CDR3 has 12 amino acids. CDR3 protein: CATSGPRNEQFF. The CDR3 DNA reads as TGTGCCACCAGCGGCCCCAGAAATGAGCAGTTCTTC. Full variable domain (remainder filled in from reference TRBV15 and TRBJ2-1): DAMVIQNPRYQVTQFGKPVTLSCSQTLNHNVMYWYQQKSSQAPKLLFHYYDKDFNNEADTPDNFQSRRPNTSFCFLDIRSPGLGDTAMYLCATSGPRNEQFFGPGTRLTVL.

The chain combines TRBV3-1 with TRBJ2-2; D is uncertain. Germline assignment: CDR1 LGHDT and CDR2 YNNKEL (reference sequence). Trimming pared 3 bases from V and 6 bases from J, leaving 14 bases between. The CDR3 loop spans 15 amino acids. In nucleotides, the CDR3 is TGTGCCAGCAGCCAGGACCCGGTGCACGCCGGGGAGCTGTTTTTT. Translated: CASSQDPVHAGELFF.

The chain uses TRBV7-6 and TRBJ2-1; no reliable D call. Trimming cost V 2 bases and J 5 bases, with 19 bases left between them. Looked up from germline, CDR1 is SGHVS and CDR2 is FNYEAQ. The CDR3 loop spans 17 amino acids. The CDR3 protein is CASSLSRRSWQDNEQFF. The CDR3 region has the DNA TGTGCCAGCAGCTTAAGTAGGAGAAGTTGGCAGGACAATGAGCAGTTCTTC.

This clonotype was detected many times. This rearrangement joins TRBV6-2 or TRBV6-3 to TRBJ1-1, with TRBD1 as a possible D gene (6 bases). Germline CDR1 reads MNHEY; CDR2 reads SVGEGT. The CDR3 length is 12 residues. The V gene lost 6 bases and the J gene lost 11 bases, with 16 bases spanning the gap. The CDR3 bases are TGTGCCAGCAGCAACACAGGGATAGAGGCTTTCTTT. Encoded protein: CASSNTGIEAFF.

This clonotype was detected many times. Here the CDR3 reads CASSEVGGNTEAFF. For the CDR3, the DNA is TGTGCCAGCAGTGAAGTAGGCGGAAACACTGAAGCTTTCTTT. J is TRBJ1-1 and V is TRBV2; D unresolved. The CDR3 has 14 residues. From germline, CDR1 is SNHLY and CDR2 FYNNEI. V was shortened by 1 base and J by 2 bases, with 8 bases between the two germline ends. The full variable domain, rest sourced from reference TRBV2 and TRBJ1-1, is EPEVTQTPSHQVTQMGQEVILRCVPISNHLYFYWYRQILGQKVEFLVSFYNNEISEKSEIFDDQFSVERPDGSNFTLKIRSTKLEDSAMYFCASSEVGGNTEAFFGQGTRLTVV.

Concerning this clonotype: At one end, the junction sequence differs from germline, possibly due to a read error. The chain links TRBV27 to TRBJ2-1, with 8 bases fitting TRBD2. Germline CDR1 is MNHEY and CDR2 is SMNVEV (reference sequence). This CDR3 spans 16 amino acids. The DNA of the CDR3 is TGTGCCAGCAGTCCCCACCGGGGGGGCTCCTACAATGAGCAGATCTTC. Protein: CASSPHRGGSYNEQIF.

The J gene is TRBJ2-7, the V gene TRBV28; possibly TRBD2 for D (6 bases). Germline CDR1 is MDHEN and CDR2 is SYDVKM. Deletions cut 0 bases from V and 5 bases from J, with 11 bases between. CDR3 length: 14 residues. As DNA, the CDR3 is TGTGCCAGCAGTTTATGGGCGGGAAGCCACGAGCAGTACTTC. Its translation is CASSLWAGSHEQYF.

The rearrangement uses TRBV18 and TRBJ1-1; weak D call: TRBD1 (6 bases). The CDR3 runs to 14 residues. Germline values: CDR1 KGHSH, CDR2 LQKENI. V lost 3 bases and J lost 3, with 11 bases in between. In nucleotides, the CDR3 is TGTGCCAGCTCACCGGGGGCGCGGGACACTGAAGCTTTCTTT. Amino acids: CASSPGARDTEAFF.

This chain joins TRBV7-2 and TRBJ1-6; D is uncertain. This CDR3 contains 15 residues. Trimming removed 5 bases at V and 8 bases at J, with 16 bases between. Germline assignment: CDR1 SGHTA and CDR2 FQGNSA. CDR3 amino acids: CASSSLGLLYSPLHF. The CDR3 DNA sequence: TGTGCCAGCAGCAGTTTAGGGCTCCTTTATTCACCCCTCCACTTT.

The chain uses TRBV3-1 and TRBJ2-7; 7 bases are a match to TRBD2. V gave up 1 base and J gave up 7 bases; unmatched junction bases: 4. CDR3 length: 13 amino acids. Germline V gene sequence: CDR1 LGHDT, CDR2 YNNKEL (reference sequence). The CDR3 bases are TGTGCCAGCAGCCAAGGGGGGGGATTTGAGCAGTACTTC. Translated: CASSQGGGFEQYF.

Concerning this clonotype itself: One base away lies a much larger clone, so this may be a sequencing read error. V gene TRBV20-1 combines with J gene TRBJ2-7; D might be TRBD2 (6 bases). The V gene's germline CDR1 is DFQATT and CDR2 SNEGSKA (reference sequence). Trimming took 6 bases from V and 0 from J, leaving 12 bases between them. This CDR3 is 13 amino acids long. In DNA, the CDR3 is TGCAGTGCCGACGGGGGTAGCTCCTACGAGCAGTACTTC. Translating gives CSADGGSSYEQYF.

This clonotype was counted many times. Compared with germline, one end of the junction differs, possibly owing to a read error. The chain combines TRBV6-2 or TRBV6-3 with TRBJ2-7; 9 bases fit TRBD1. Germline lookup yields CDR1 MNHEY and CDR2 SVGEGT. The CDR3 consists of 13 residues. In DNA, the CDR3 is TGTGCCAGCAGTCAGGACAGGGGTGCGATGACTGACTTC. This sequence encodes CASSQDRGAMTDF.

This clonotype was detected a few times. The rearrangement links TRBV4-2 to TRBJ2-3, with 9 bases fitting TRBD2. The CDR3 contains 16 residues. Germline CDR1 and CDR2: LGHNA and YNFKEQ. Germline trimming cut 0 bases from V and 2 bases from J; bases unmatched to any gene: 3. The CDR3 region has the DNA TGTGCCAGCAGCCAAGAGCTAGCGGGACCCACAGATACGCAGTATTTT. The encoded protein is CASSQELAGPTDTQYF.

A few counts support this clonotype. The CDR3 nucleotides read TGTGCCTGGATCAGAGACTGGAACACCGGGGAGCTGTTTTTT. It is translated as CAWIRDWNTGELFF. The chain recombines TRBV30 with TRBJ2-2; D unclear. Germline CDR1 reads GTSNPN; CDR2 reads SVGIG (reference sequence). The CDR3 has 14 amino acids. The V and J ends lost 4 bases and 1 base respectively, with 10 bases between them.

This clonotype was recorded a few times. The chain employs TRBV12-3 or TRBV12-4 and TRBJ1-5, with D unclear. This CDR3 has 14 amino acids. The germline V and J ends were trimmed by 8 bases and 3 bases, with 14 bases remaining between them. The CDR3 coding sequence is TGTGCCAGCTCCAAGGCGTTAAACAATCAGCCCCAGCATTTT. Protein sequence: CASSKALNNQPQHF.

This clonotype was detected only a few times. The rearrangement links TRBV4-3 to TRBJ2-7; 9 bases are a match to TRBD1. This CDR3 contains 17 residues. V shed 1 base, J shed 1 base, and the junction held 8 bases outside the gene matches. The germline V gene has CDR1 LGHNA and CDR2 YSLEER. The CDR3 nucleotides are TGCGCCAGCAGCCAAGCCACCACCGGGACAGGGTCCTACGAGCAGTACTTC. It translates to CASSQATTGTGSYEQYF.

On this clonotype: An end of the junction differs from the germline gene, which may be a read error. This chain joins TRBV28 and TRBJ2-1, with 8 bases matching TRBD2. This CDR3 comprises 13 residues. Germline V gene sequence: CDR1 MDHEN, CDR2 SYDVKM. The CDR3 DNA is TGTGCCAGCAGTTTAATCGCGGGGGGACCCCTGATCTTC. This encodes CASSLIAGGPLIF.

J is TRBJ2-5 and V is TRBV27, with D hard to call. Looked up from germline, CDR1 is MNHEY and CDR2 is SMNVEV (reference sequence). V gave up 3 bases and J gave up 3 bases, with 17 bases separating them. The CDR3 extends over 16 amino acids. The CDR3: CASSFNFGTAKETQYF. The CDR3 DNA reads TGTGCCAGCAGTTTTAATTTTGGAACAGCAAAAGAGACCCAGTACTTC.

The rearrangement joins TRBV6-6 to TRBJ1-5; D gene ambiguous. This CDR3 spans 13 amino acids. Per the germline V gene, CDR1 is MNHNY and CDR2 is SVGAGI (reference sequence). V gave up 5 bases and J gave up 4 bases, with 9 bases separating them. In nucleotides, the CDR3 is TGTGCCAGCAGTCCCAGTAGGAATCAGCCCCAGCATTTT. Protein sequence: CASSPSRNQPQHF.

This clonotype was detected many times. This chain connects TRBV25-1 to TRBJ2-7; D is possibly TRBD2 (6 bases). The germline CDR1 and CDR2 sequences are MGHDK and SYGVNS. The V end was cut by 2 bases, the J end by 5 bases, with 10 bases between. CDR3 length equals 13 residues. CDR3 loop: CASSEGGKDEQYF. In nucleotides, the CDR3 is TGTGCCAGCAGTGAAGGCGGGAAGGACGAGCAGTACTTC.

This clonotype was seen more than once but under ten times. The chain combines TRBV4-3 with TRBJ1-1; no clear D. The V end lost 0 bases, the J end lost 5 bases, and 7 bases lay between the germline ends. The length of the CDR3 is 13 residues. Germline values: CDR1 LGHNA, CDR2 YSLEER. Here the CDR3 DNA reads TGCGCCAGCAGCCAAGAGGTCCGTACTGAAGCTTTCTTT. It translates to CASSQEVRTEAFF.

The rearrangement joins TRBV7-9 to TRBJ1-2, with a possible D match to TRBD1 (5 bases). From germline, CDR1 is SEHNR and CDR2 FQNEAQ (reference sequence). The CDR3 spans 15 residues. Trimming pared 0 bases from V and 6 bases from J, leaving 14 bases between. The CDR3 spells CASSLAGHGSDGYTF. CDR3 sequence (DNA): TGTGCCAGCAGCTTAGCGGGGCACGGGTCTGATGGCTACACCTTC.